One sample yielded the 5 T cell receptor beta chains listed below, sequenced in a study of T cells in localized non-small cell lung cancer (dated by TCRdb to about 2020). Library preparation employed the immunoSEQ multiplex PCR assay. Here the immuneACCESS table is served through TCRdb, limited to in-frame sequences with V and J called. Missing clones are a known gap in these copies; in checked studies unresolved V genes cover under half, and the rest lacks a known reason. This sample is represented by roughly 90,000 clones; approximately 91% of them were singletons. Together, the top ten hold roughly 3.9% of the sample. The specimen was PBMCs, collected before any cancer treatment. These receptors all come from a woman aged 35-75 years with stage II squamous cell lung carcinoma.

The chain joins TRBV2 to TRBJ2-7; D is ambiguous. Deletions cut 5 bases from V and 7 bases from J, with 9 bases between. Germline lookup yields CDR1 SNHLY and CDR2 FYNNEI. The CDR3 contains 11 residues. In nucleotides, the CDR3 is TGTGCCAGCAGTCTTATGGGGGAGCAGTACTTC. It codes for CASSLMGEQYF.

J is TRBJ1-2 and V is TRBV9; 10 bases agree with TRBD1. Germline-derived CDR1 and CDR2 are SGDLS and YYNGEE. Trimming at V came to 1 base and at J to 5 bases, leaving 2 bases not matched to a gene. This CDR3 contains 14 residues. The CDR3 sequence: CASSVRGQGYGYTF. The CDR3 nucleotides are TGTGCCAGCAGCGTAAGGGGACAGGGGTATGGCTACACCTTC.

The chain couples TRBV19 to TRBJ2-7; 10 bases are shared with TRBD1. CDR3 length: 15 residues. Germline lookup yields CDR1 LNHDA and CDR2 SQIVND (reference sequence). V trimming: 3 bases; J trimming: 4 bases; junction bases outside the gene matches: 6. This CDR3 reads CASSIVGTGEYEQYF. The CDR3 DNA reads as TGTGCCAGTAGTATCGTCGGGACAGGGGAATACGAGCAGTACTTC. Together with reference TRBV19 and TRBJ2-7, the CDR3 gives the full variable domain: DGGITQSPKYLFRKEGQNVTLSCEQNLNHDAMYWYRQDPGQGLRLIYYSQIVNDFQKGDIAEGYSVSREKKESFPLTVTSAQKNPTAFYLCASSIVGTGEYEQYFGPGTRLTVT.

The V gene is TRBV10-3, the J gene TRBJ1-6, with 7 bases that match TRBD1. Losses at the gene ends were 6 bases for V and 2 bases for J; bases not matched to a gene: 4. CDR1 ENHRY and CDR2 SYGVKD come from the germline V gene. The length of the CDR3 is 15 residues. CDR3 in amino acids: CAISRQGPYNSPLHF. CDR3 DNA: TGTGCCATCAGCCGACAGGGCCCCTATAATTCACCCCTCCACTTT.

Worth noting for this clone: The same CDR3 can be traced to other DNA sequences in this sample. CDR3 loop: CASSQQLTSGYTF. CDR3 in DNA: TGTGCCAGCAGCCAGCAACTTACTTCGGGCTACACCTTC. The V and J genes are TRBV14 and TRBJ1-2; D not certain. V lost 3 bases and J lost 8, with 13 bases in between. The length of the CDR3 is 13 residues. Per germline, CDR1 SGHDN and CDR2 FVKESK. The whole variable domain, filled in from reference TRBV14 and TRBJ1-2, reads EAGVTQFPSHSVIEKGQTVTLRCDPISGHDNLYWYRRVMGKEIKFLLHFVKESKQDESGMPNNRFLAERTGGTYSTLKVQPAELEDSGVYFCASSQQLTSGYTFGSGTRLTVV.